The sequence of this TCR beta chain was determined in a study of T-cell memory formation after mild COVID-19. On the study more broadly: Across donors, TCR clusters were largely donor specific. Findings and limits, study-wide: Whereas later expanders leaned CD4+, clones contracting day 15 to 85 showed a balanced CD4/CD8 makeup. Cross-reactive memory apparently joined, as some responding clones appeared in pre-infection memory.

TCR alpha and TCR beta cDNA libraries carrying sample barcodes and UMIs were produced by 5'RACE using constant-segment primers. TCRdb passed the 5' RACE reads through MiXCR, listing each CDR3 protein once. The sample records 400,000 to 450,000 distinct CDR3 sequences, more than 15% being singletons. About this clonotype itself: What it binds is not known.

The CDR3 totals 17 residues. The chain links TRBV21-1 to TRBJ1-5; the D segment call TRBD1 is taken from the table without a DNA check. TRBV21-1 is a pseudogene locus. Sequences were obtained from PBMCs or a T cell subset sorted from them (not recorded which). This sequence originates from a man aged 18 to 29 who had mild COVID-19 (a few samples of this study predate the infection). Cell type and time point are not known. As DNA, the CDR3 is TGTGCCAGCAGCAAGCGTTCCAGGACACCTCCTAATCAGCCCCAGCATTTT. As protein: CASSKRSRTPPNQPQHF.